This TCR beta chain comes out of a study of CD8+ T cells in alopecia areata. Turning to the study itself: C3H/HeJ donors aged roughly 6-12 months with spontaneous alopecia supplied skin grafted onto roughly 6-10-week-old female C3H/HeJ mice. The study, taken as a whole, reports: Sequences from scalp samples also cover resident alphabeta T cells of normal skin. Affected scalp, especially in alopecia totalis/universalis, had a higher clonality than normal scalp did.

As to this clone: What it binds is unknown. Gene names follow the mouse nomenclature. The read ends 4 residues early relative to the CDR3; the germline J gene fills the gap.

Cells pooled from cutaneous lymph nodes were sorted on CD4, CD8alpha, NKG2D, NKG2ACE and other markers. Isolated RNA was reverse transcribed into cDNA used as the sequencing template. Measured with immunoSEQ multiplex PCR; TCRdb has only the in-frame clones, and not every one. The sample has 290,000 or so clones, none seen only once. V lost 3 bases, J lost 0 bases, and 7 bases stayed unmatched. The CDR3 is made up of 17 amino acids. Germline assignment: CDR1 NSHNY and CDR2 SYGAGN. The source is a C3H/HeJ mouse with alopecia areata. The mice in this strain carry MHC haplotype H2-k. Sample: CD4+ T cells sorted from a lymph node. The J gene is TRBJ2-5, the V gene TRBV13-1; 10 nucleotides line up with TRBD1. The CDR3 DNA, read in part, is TGTGCCAGCAGTGGCCGGGACAGGGGCTCTAACCAAGAC. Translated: CASSGRDRGSNQD. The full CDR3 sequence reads CASSGRDRGSNQDTQYF.